This T cell receptor (beta chain) was profiled in a study of CD8+CD57+ T cells in acquired aplastic anemia. Genomic DNA, the template, was used for profiling of the TCR beta VDJ and CDR3. TCRdb used MiXCR to reprocess the reads, holding one entry per CDR3 protein. This table has fewer than 250,000 distinct CDR3 sequences, 50% to 55% appearing once. The CDR3 extends over 13 amino acids. CDR1 and CDR2 from the germline V gene are SQVTM and ANQGSEA. V shed 6 bases and J shed 6 bases, with 18 bases lying between them. This clonotype appeared a few times. The chain employs TRBV29-1 and TRBJ2-7; D is possibly TRBD1 or TRBD2 (6 bases each). The sample taken for sequencing was sorted CD4+, CD8+, or CD8+CD57+ T cells (not recorded which) from PBMCs. The source is a human donor in good health, serving as a control. CDR3 amino acids: CSVEQTGGGEQYF. CDR3 in DNA: TGCAGCGTCGAGCAGACAGGAGGGGGCGAGCAGTACTTC.